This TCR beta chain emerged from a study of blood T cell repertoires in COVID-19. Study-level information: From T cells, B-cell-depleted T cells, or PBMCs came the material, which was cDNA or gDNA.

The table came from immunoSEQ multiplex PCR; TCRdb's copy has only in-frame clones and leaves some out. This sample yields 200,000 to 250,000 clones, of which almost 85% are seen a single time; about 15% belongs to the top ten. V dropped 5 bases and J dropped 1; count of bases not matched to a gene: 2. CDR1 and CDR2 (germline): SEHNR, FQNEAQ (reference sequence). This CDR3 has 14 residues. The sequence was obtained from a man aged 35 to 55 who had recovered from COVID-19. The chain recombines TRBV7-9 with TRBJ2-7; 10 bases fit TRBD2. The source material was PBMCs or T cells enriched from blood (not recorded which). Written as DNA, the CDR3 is TGTGCCAGCAGCGCGACTAGCGGGTCCTACGAGCAGTACTTC. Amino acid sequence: CASSATSGSYEQYF.